This TCR beta chain appears in the sequencing data of a study of blood T cells in healthy people across ages. This clonotype came up a few times. A sample-barcoded 5' primer and a J-beta primer mix were used in a second PCR of roughly 7 to 12 cycles. TCRdb fed the 5' RACE reads into MiXCR, producing one record per CDR3 protein. The sample has approximately 960,000 distinct CDR3 sequences, about 29% seen once; the top ten hold around 9.6%. Total RNA extraction produced at least 5.5 micrograms (per sample) for the study. The same data also contributed to another study, on T cells of mothers and their children.

The TCR sequence derives from a woman aged 35 to 49 in good health. Sequenced: blood.

The CDR3 spells CASRPTGTRGGSYNSPLHF. The CDR3 bases are TGTGCCAGCAGGCCGACCGGGACGCGTGGCGGCTCCTATAATTCACCCCTCCACTTT. The chain carries TRBV7-9 and TRBJ1-6; tentatively, D is TRBD1 (5 bases). The germline CDR1 and CDR2 sequences are SEHNR and FQNEAQ (reference sequence). This CDR3 has 19 residues. V lost 6 bases, J lost 0 bases, and 21 bases lay in between.